The rows below give T cell receptor beta chains drawn from one sample of a study of glioma-infiltrating T cells after dendritic cell vaccination. Method: immunoSEQ multiplex PCR; TCRdb's copy keeps in-frame clones and lacks some. Of around 90,000 clones listed, approximately 80% are singletons. The sequencing here drew on blood, taken after dendritic cell vaccination. These receptors were collected from a human donor with glioblastoma. The CDR3 runs from the conserved cysteine through the conserved F or W. The D gene is left open where the match is weak. Expanded clones get a size class; other rows say once, few or many, or leave the size out.

clone_size d_call j_call v_call cdr3_nt cdr3_aa
. . TRBJ1-1 TRBV7-2 TGTGCCAGCAGCTTAACCTCGGGCGGAGCGGTTGAAGCTTTCTTT CASSLTSGGAVEAFF
. . TRBJ2-7 TRBV7-2 TGTGCCAGCAGTCCTTACGGAGGCGAGCAGTACTTC CASSPYGGEQYF
once . TRBJ2-2 TRBV5-1 TGCGCCAGCAGCTTGGGTGGACTCCCAGGAACCGGGGAGCTGTTTTTT CASSLGGLPGTGELFF
. . TRBJ1-5 TRBV18 TGTGCCAGCTCCCCCGGACAGTTAGCAAGTCAGCCCCAGCATTTT CASSPGQLASQPQHF
. TRBD1 TRBJ1-5 TRBV5-1 TGCGCCAGCAGCTCCGGGACAGAGAGCAATCAGCCCCAGCATTTT CASSSGTESNQPQHF
. TRBD1 TRBJ1-2 TRBV5-1 TGCGCCAGCAGCTTGGCCTCCGGGACAGGGGGGTACTATGGCTACACCTTC CASSLASGTGGYYGYTF
. TRBD2 TRBJ2-1 TRBV4-2 TGTGCCAGCAGCCACCTGGATTCCGGGACTAGGTCCAATGAGCAGTTCTTC CASSHLDSGTRSNEQFF
. . TRBJ1-1 TRBV7-9 TGTGCCAGCAGCTTAGTAGGAGGGGAAGCTTTCTTT CASSLVGGEAFF
. TRBD2 TRBJ2-1 TRBV7-3 TGTGCCAGCAGCCCCCCTCGGGAGGCGGGTAGGGATGAGCAGTTCTTC CASSPPREAGRDEQFF
. TRBD2 TRBJ2-1 TRBV11-2 TGTGCCAGCAGCTTTTTAGCGGGAGCGAACAATGAGCAGTTCTTC CASSFLAGANNEQFF
. . TRBJ1-3 TRBV5-1 TGCGCCAGCAGCTTGGGTGTTTCGGGGGGAAACACCATATATTTT CASSLGVSGGNTIYF
. TRBD1 TRBJ1-4 TRBV14 TGTGCCAGCAGCCAGCCAGGGACAGGGGTTTCGGAAAAACTGTTTTTT CASSQPGTGVSEKLFF
. TRBD1 TRBJ2-7 TRBV5-5 TGTGCCAGCAGCTTGGGGACAGGGAGTACCTACGAGCAGTACTTC CASSLGTGSTYEQYF
few . TRBJ1-3 TRBV28 TGTGCCAGCAGTTTAGGAGGGCCTGGAAACACCATATATTTT CASSLGGPGNTIYF
. . TRBJ2-7 TRBV6-5 TGTGCCAGCAGCCTGGACAGTCGGGTGCAGTACTTC CASSLDSRVQYF
. . TRBJ2-1 TRBV5-6 TGTGCCAGCAGCGTGGGAGCGGGCAATGAGCAGTTCTTC CASSVGAGNEQFF
. . TRBJ1-4 TRBV2 TGTGCCAGCATCCCAGGGCCGCTGCCTAATGAAAAACTGTTTTTT CASIPGPLPNEKLFF
. TRBD1 TRBJ1-1 TRBV28 TGTGCCAGCAGTTTGGTACAGGGGGCGCGCACTGAAGCTTTCTTT CASSLVQGARTEAFF
. TRBD1 TRBJ1-4 TRBV5-1 TGCGCCAGCAGCCCCGGACAGGGCGCGGGTAATGAAAAACTGTTTTTT CASSPGQGAGNEKLFF
. . TRBJ2-2 TRBV6-5 TGTGCCAGCAGTGCTAGGTCGGCGGGGGAGCTGTTTTTT CASSARSAGELFF
. TRBD1 TRBJ1-4 TRBV19 TGTGCCAGTAGCATGGGGACAGGCTTACAAAAACTGTTTTTT CASSMGTGLQKLFF
. . TRBJ2-1 TRBV5-4 TGTGCCAGCAGCCAGGGACTCAATGAGCAGTTCTTC CASSQGLNEQFF
. . TRBJ1-3 TRBV19 TGTGCCAGTAGTATTCAAGTGCGCGGGGGCCCAGGAAACACCATATATTTT CASSIQVRGGPGNTIYF
. TRBD1 TRBJ1-6 TRBV6-1 TGTGCCAGCGGGACAGGTAGCTCACCCCTCCACTTT CASGTGSSPLHF
. . TRBJ1-2 TRBV5-1 TGCGCCAGCAGCTTGGATCCAGGGAACTATGGCTACACCTTC CASSLDPGNYGYTF
once TRBD2 TRBJ2-1 TRBV30 TGTGCCTGGAGTGCGAAAGGACTAGCGGGAGCGGACGAGCAGTTCTTC CAWSAKGLAGADEQFF
. . TRBJ2-5 TRBV6-1 TGTGCCAACTCAGCGGCTCAAGAGACCCAGTACTTC CANSAAQETQYF
. . TRBJ1-4 TRBV5-1 TGCGCCAGCAGCCAGGGCCTCGCAACTAATGAAAAACTGTTTTTT CASSQGLATNEKLFF
. . TRBJ1-5 TRBV19 TGTGCCAGTTCTACCGCTTATGGCAATCAGCCCCAGCATTTT CASSTAYGNQPQHF
once . TRBJ2-3 TRBV11-2 TGTGCCAGCAGCCCGGGGAGACTAGTGGCAGATACGCAGTATTTT CASSPGRLVADTQYF
few TRBD1 TRBJ2-2 TRBV2 TGTGCCAGCAGGCCACGGTCGGACAGGGGCGCCGGGGAGCTGTTTTTT CASRPRSDRGAGELFF
. . TRBJ1-2 TRBV29-1 TGCAGCGTTGAAGACGTTAACTATGGCTACACCTTC CSVEDVNYGYTF
. . TRBJ1-2 TRBV7-9 TGTGCCAGCAGCTCAACCCGTGATTTACGCGGGAGGAAGGACTATGGCTACACCTTC CASSSTRDLRGRKDYGYTF
. . TRBJ1-5 TRBV18 TGTGCCAGCTCACTGGAATCAGGGTCAGATCAGCCCCAGCATTTT CASSLESGSDQPQHF
. TRBD2 TRBJ2-3 TRBV11-3 TGTGCCAGCAGCAGGGCTAGCGGGAGTTCGGATACGCAGTATTTT CASSRASGSSDTQYF
. . TRBJ2-7 TRBV18 TGTGCCAGCTCACCAGGAGGCTTGAACGAGCAGTACTTC CASSPGGLNEQYF
. TRBD1 TRBJ1-2 TRBV11-1 TGTGCCAGCAGCATTAATCAGGGGGCTAACTATGGCTACACCTTC CASSINQGANYGYTF
. . TRBJ2-7 TRBV7-9 TGTGCCAGCAGCTTATCCGGGTCCACTCTTGAGCAGTACTTC CASSLSGSTLEQYF
. . TRBJ1-1 TRBV19 TGTGCCACCTCCATACAGGGCGCGAACACTGAAGCTTTCTTT CATSIQGANTEAFF
. . TRBJ1-5 TRBV7-9 TGTGCCAGCAGCTTTTCCGAGAGCAATCAGCCCCAGCATTTT CASSFSESNQPQHF